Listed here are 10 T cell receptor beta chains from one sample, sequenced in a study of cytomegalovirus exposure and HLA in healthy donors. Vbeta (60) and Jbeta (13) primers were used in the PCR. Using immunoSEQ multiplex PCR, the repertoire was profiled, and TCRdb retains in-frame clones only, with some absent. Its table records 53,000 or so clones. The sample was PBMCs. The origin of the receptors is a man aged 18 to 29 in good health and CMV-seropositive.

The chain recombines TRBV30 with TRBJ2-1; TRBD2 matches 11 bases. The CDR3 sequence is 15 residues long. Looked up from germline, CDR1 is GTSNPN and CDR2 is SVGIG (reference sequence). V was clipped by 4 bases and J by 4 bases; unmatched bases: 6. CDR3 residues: CAWTVSSGRYNEQFF. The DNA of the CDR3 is TGTGCCTGGACGGTCTCTAGCGGGAGGTACAATGAGCAGTTCTTC.

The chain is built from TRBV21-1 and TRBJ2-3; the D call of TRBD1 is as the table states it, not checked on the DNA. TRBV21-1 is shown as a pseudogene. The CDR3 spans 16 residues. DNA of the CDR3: TGTGCCAGCAGCATCGAAGGGGGAGTGGGGGCAGATACGCAGTATTTT. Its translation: CASSIEGGVGADTQYF.

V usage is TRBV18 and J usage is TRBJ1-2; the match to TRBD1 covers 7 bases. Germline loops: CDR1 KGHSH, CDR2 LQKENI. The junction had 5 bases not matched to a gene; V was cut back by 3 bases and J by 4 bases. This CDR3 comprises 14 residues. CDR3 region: CASSPSTGVYGYTF. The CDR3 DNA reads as TGTGCCAGCTCACCGTCAACAGGGGTCTATGGCTACACCTTC.

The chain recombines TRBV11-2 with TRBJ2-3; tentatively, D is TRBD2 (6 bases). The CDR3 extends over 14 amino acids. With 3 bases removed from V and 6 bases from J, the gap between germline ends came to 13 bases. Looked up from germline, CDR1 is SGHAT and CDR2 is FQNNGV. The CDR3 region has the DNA TGTGCCAGCAGCTTTTCGGGGGAGCTGGATACGCAGTATTTT. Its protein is CASSFSGELDTQYF.

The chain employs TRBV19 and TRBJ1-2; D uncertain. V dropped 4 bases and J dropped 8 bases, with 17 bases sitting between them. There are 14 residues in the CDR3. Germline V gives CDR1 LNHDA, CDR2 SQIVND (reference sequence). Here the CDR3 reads CASSTYTSGEGYTF. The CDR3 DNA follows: TGTGCCAGTAGTACCTACACGAGCGGGGAAGGCTACACCTTC. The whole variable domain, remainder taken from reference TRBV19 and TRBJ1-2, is DGGITQSPKYLFRKEGQNVTLSCEQNLNHDAMYWYRQDPGQGLRLIYYSQIVNDFQKGDIAEGYSVSREKKESFPLTVTSAQKNPTAFYLCASSTYTSGEGYTFGSGTRLTVV.

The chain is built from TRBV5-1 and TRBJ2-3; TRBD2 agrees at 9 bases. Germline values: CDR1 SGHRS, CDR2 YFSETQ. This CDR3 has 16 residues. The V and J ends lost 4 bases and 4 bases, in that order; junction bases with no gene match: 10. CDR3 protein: CASSIPVAGEADTQYF. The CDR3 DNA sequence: TGCGCCAGCAGCATTCCCGTAGCGGGAGAGGCAGATACGCAGTATTTT.

The CDR3 DNA is TGTGCCAGCAGCTTAGGTGGTAGGCGGCAGCCCCAGCATTTT. Amino acid sequence: CASSLGGRRQPQHF. This chain uses TRBV7-6 with TRBJ1-5, with D unclear. The CDR3 runs 14 residues. The V end was cut by 1 base, the J end by 7 bases, with 11 bases between. Germline CDR1 SGHVS, CDR2 FNYEAQ.

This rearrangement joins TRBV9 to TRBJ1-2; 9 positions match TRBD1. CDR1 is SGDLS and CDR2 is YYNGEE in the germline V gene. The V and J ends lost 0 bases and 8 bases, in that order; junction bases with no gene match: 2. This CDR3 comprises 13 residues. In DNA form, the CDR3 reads TGTGCCAGCAGCGTAGGACAGGGGGAAGGCTACACCTTC. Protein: CASSVGQGEGYTF.

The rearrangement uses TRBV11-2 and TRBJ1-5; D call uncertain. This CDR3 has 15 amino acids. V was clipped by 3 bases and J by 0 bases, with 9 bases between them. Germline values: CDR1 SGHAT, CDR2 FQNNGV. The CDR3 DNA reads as TGTGCCAGCAGCTTCTCCCCAGATAGCAATCAGCCCCAGCATTTT. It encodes CASSFSPDSNQPQHF.

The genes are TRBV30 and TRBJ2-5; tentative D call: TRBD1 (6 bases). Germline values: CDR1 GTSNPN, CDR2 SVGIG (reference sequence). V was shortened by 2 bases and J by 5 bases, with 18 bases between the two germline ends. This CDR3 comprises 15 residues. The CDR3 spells CAWSSLGTPQETQYF. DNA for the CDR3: TGTGCCTGGAGTAGCCTTGGGACACCCCAGGAGACCCAGTACTTC.